This T cell receptor beta chain comes out of a study of radiation and T cells in renal cell carcinoma. At the level of the study: Nephrectomy followed 15 Gy stereotactic body radiation by 4 weeks. Study outcomes and limitations: Top tumor clonotypes rose in blood 2 weeks post-radiation, then contracted.

With 1 base clipped from V and 9 bases from J, the junction kept 12 bases outside the gene matches. The germline CDR1 and CDR2 sequences are SGHDN and FVKESK. The CDR3 length is 17 residues. Some clones are missing from TCRdb's copy, which holds only in-frame ones; the method was immunoSEQ multiplex PCR. The data show 120,000 or so clones, 75% to 85% seen once. Described time point: blood 2 weeks post-SBRT. Specified treatment: 15 Gy SBRT to primary tumor, nephrectomy 4 weeks later. Radiation-treated patients gave blood at baseline, week 2 and week 4. This renal cell carcinoma was of the clear cell type. As to this clone: Antigen specificity is unknown.

The sequence was collected from a woman in her fifties or sixties with renal cell carcinoma. The material sequenced was blood, taken from a patient whose treatment included radiotherapy and nephrectomy. The chain couples TRBV14 to TRBJ2-1, with TRBD1 matching 10 bases. The CDR3 is CASSQAAGTGVFGEQFF. The CDR3 coding sequence is TGTGCCAGCAGCCAAGCTGCCGGGACAGGGGTATTTGGTGAGCAGTTCTTC.